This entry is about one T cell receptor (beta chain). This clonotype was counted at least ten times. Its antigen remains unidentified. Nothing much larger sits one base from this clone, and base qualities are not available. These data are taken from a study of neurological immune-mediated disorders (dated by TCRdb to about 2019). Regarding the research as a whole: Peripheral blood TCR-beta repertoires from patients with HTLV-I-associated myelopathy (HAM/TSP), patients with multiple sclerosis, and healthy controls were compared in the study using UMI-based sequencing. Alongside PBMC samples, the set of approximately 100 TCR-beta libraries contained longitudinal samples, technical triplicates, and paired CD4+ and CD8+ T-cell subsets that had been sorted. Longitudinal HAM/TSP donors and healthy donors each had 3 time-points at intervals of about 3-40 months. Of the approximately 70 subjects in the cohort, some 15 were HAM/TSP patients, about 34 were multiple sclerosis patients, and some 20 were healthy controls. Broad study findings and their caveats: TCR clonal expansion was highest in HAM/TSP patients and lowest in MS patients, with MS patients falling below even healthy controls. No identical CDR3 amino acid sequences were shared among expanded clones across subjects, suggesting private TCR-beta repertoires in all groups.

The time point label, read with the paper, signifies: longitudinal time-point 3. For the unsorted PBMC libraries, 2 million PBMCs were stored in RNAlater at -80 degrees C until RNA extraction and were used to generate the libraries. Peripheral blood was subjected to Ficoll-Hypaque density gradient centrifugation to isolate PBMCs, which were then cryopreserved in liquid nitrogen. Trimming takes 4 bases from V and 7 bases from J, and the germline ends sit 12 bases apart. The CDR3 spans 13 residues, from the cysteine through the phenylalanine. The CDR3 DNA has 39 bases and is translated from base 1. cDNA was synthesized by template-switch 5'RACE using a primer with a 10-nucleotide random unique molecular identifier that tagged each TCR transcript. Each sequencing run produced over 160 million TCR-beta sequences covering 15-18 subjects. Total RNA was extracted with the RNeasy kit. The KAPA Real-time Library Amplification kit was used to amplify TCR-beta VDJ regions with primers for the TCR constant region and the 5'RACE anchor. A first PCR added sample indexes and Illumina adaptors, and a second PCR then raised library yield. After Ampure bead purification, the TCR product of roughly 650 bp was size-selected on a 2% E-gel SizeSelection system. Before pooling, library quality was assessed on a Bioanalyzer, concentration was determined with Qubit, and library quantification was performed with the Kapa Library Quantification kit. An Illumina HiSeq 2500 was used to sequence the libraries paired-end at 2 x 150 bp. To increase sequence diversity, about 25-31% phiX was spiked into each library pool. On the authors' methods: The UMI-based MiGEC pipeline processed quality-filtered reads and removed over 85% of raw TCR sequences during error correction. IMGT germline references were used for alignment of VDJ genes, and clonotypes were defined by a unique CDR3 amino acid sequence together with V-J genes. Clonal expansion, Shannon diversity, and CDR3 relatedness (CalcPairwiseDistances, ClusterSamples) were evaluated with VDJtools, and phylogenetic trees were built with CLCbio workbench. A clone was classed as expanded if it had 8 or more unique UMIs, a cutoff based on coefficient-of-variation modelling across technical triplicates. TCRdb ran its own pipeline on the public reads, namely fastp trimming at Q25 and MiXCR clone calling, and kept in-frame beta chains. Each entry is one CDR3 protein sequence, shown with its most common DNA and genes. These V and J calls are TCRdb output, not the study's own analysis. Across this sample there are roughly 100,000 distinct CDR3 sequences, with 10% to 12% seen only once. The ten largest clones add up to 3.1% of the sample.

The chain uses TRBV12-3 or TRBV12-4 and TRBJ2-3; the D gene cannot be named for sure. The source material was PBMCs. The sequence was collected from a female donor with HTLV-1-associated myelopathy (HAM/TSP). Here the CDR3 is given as CASSSTTGNTQYF. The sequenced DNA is TGTGCCAGCAGTTCCACGACCGGTAATACGCAGTATTTT.